These T cell receptor beta chains were read from a single sample in a study of neurological immune-mediated disorders. From the 5' RACE reads, TCRdb called clonotypes with MiXCR, one entry per CDR3 protein. In the table there are about 50,000 distinct CDR3 sequences, 10% of which are singletons. The source material was PBMCs. The receptors stem from a man in his 70s with HTLV-1-associated myelopathy (HAM/TSP). The CDR3 runs from the conserved cysteine through the conserved F or W. A D gene is named only where the DNA matches it firmly. Rows give clone size only sometimes, using once, few, many, or a class for an expanded clone.

>TRBD1|many|TRBV28|TRBJ2-7
TGTGCCAGCAGTAAACAGGGGTCCTACTCCTACGAGCAGTACTTC
CASSKQGSYSYEQYF
>TRBD2|many|TRBV10-3|TRBJ2-7
TGTGCCATCAGTGAGTCGAACAGCGGGAGGGGCGAGCAGTACTTC
CAISESNSGRGEQYF
>-|once|TRBV10-3|TRBJ2-1
TGTGCCATCAGTGAGTCGACTCCGGGATACTATGAGCAGTTCTTC
CAISESTPGYYEQFF
>TRBD1|many|TRBV20-1|TRBJ2-7
TGCAGTGCTAATAGACAGGGGGGCCCCTACGAGCAGTACTTC
CSANRQGGPYEQYF
>TRBD1|many|TRBV7-4|TRBJ2-7
TGTGCCAGCAGCCGACGACAGGGCCCCTACGAGCAGTACTTC
CASSRRQGPYEQYF
>TRBD2|once|TRBV5-6|TRBJ2-3
TGTGCCAGCAGCTTCGGACTAGCGGGAGAGGCGGATACGCAGTATTTT
CASSFGLAGEADTQYF
>-|many|TRBV5-1|TRBJ2-2
TGCGCCAGCATGCCCAGTAACACCGGGGAGCTGTTTTTT
CASMPSNTGELFF
>TRBD1|many|TRBV6-2/TRBV6-3|TRBJ1-5
TGTGCCAGCAGTTTGAGAGGGGGCGCAAATTTCCAGCCCCAGCATTTT
CASSLRGGANFQPQHF
>-|many|TRBV28|TRBJ2-5
TGTGCCAGCAGTTCCCCAACTACAACGGAGACCCAGTACTTC
CASSSPTTTETQYF
>-|many|TRBV24-1|TRBJ2-1
TGTGCCACCAGCCTAGGAAATGAGCAGTTCTTC
CATSLGNEQFF
>-|many|TRBV4-1|TRBJ2-1
TGCGCCAGCAGCCAAGTAAAAGGCTCTACCCGCTTC
CASSQVKGSTRF
>-|many|TRBV7-2|TRBJ2-2
TGTGCCAGCAGCTTTACGGGGACCGGGGAGCTGTTTTTT
CASSFTGTGELFF
>-|many|TRBV7-9|TRBJ2-7
TGTGCCAGCAGCTCTTCAGGGAGCCGGATCTACGAGCAGTACTTC
CASSSSGSRIYEQYF
>TRBD2|many|TRBV14|TRBJ2-1
TGTGCCAGCAGCCAAGTGGCTAGCGGGTCCAATGAGCAGTTCTTC
CASSQVASGSNEQFF
>-|many|TRBV5-5|TRBJ2-7
TGTGCCAGCAGCCCCGGGGGGACACCCACCTACGAGCAGTACTTC
CASSPGGTPTYEQYF
>-|many|TRBV10-3|TRBJ2-2
TGTGCCATCAGAAGTGGGGGAAACACCGGGGAGCTGTTTTTT
CAIRSGGNTGELFF
>TRBD2|many|TRBV4-2|TRBJ2-7
TGTGCCAGCAGCCAAGAACGAGGTTCTAGCGGAAACGATTACGAGCAGTACTTC
CASSQERGSSGNDYEQYF
>TRBD2|many|TRBV19|TRBJ2-1
TGTGCCAGTAGTCGAGCGGGAGGGATTTACAATGAGCAGTTCTTC
CASSRAGGIYNEQFF
>TRBD2|many|TRBV6-2/TRBV6-3|TRBJ2-2
TGTGCCAGCAGGAGGGCTAGCGGCACCGGGGAGCTGTTTTTT
CASRRASGTGELFF
>TRBD1|many|TRBV20-1|TRBJ1-2
TGCAGTGCTGCTAGACAGGGTGTCACCTATGGCTACACCTTC
CSAARQGVTYGYTF
>-|many|TRBV27|TRBJ2-5
TGTGCCAGCGCGCGGAGGGGAGAGACCCAGTACTTC
CASARRGETQYF
>-|many|TRBV6-2/TRBV6-3|TRBJ1-5
TGTGCCAGCAGTTACTCCTACAGTAGCAATCAGCCCCAGCATTTT
CASSYSYSSNQPQHF
>TRBD1|many|TRBV7-8|TRBJ2-7
TGTGCCAGCAGCCTACTATCGCAACCGGGACAGCCTAACTACGAGCAGTACTTC
CASSLLSQPGQPNYEQYF
>-|many|TRBV7-9|TRBJ2-7
TGTGCCAGCAGCTTAGACGGGCGACAGGAGCAGTACTTC
CASSLDGRQEQYF
>TRBD2|many|TRBV20-1|TRBJ2-1
TGCAGTGCTAGGAGCGGGACGGCAAATGAGCAGTTCTTC
CSARSGTANEQFF
>TRBD2|many|TRBV20-1|TRBJ2-5
TGCAGTGCTAGAGACGGACTAGCGTCTCAAGAGACCCAGTACTTC
CSARDGLASQETQYF
>-|many|TRBV5-1|TRBJ2-3
TGCGCCAGCAGCTTTCAGGGGCGCAGCACAGATACGCAGTATTTT
CASSFQGRSTDTQYF
>TRBD2|many|TRBV7-2|TRBJ2-5
TGTGCCAGCAGCCCCCTCTCGACTAGCGAGGCCCAGTACTTC
CASSPLSTSEAQYF
>TRBD1|many|TRBV5-4|TRBJ2-3
TGTGCCAGCAGCTTGGGACCGACAGGGAGCACAGATACGCAGTATTTT
CASSLGPTGSTDTQYF
>TRBD1|many|TRBV5-1|TRBJ2-1
TGCGCCAGCAGCTTGGGGGGGACAGGGGGCTTCAGCAATGAGCAGTTCTTC
CASSLGGTGGFSNEQFF
>-|-|TRBV5-1|TRBJ2-1
TGCGCCAGCAGCTTGGATTTCGGCGGGAAGGACAATGAGCAGTTCTTC
CASSLDFGGKDNEQFF
>TRBD2|many|TRBV12-3/TRBV12-4|TRBJ2-3
TGTGCCAGCAGTTTGGGCGGGAGTCACACAGATACGCAGTATTTT
CASSLGGSHTDTQYF
>-|many|TRBV21-1|TRBJ1-1
TGTGCCAGCAACTCAAGGGGGGACCATGGTGAAGCTTTCTTT
CASNSRGDHGEAFF
>TRBD1|many|TRBV12-3/TRBV12-4|TRBJ2-2
TGTGCCAGCAGAGTACAGGGGGCCGGGGAGCTGTTTTTT
CASRVQGAGELFF
>-|many|TRBV28|TRBJ1-2
TGTGCCTCAACCCGGGTCGACTATGGCTACACCTTC
CASTRVDYGYTF
>TRBD2|many|TRBV7-2|TRBJ2-3
TGTGCCAGCAGCTTATGGACTAGTTCAGATACGCAGTATTTT
CASSLWTSSDTQYF
>-|many|TRBV6-2/TRBV6-3|TRBJ2-3
TGTGCCAGCAGTTACGGAGGAGGTACGCAGTATTTT
CASSYGGGTQYF
>TRBD1|many|TRBV7-3|TRBJ2-1
TGTGCCAGCAGCTCCGGACAGGGGGCTCGTGAGCAGTTCTTC
CASSSGQGAREQFF
>-|many|TRBV5-1|TRBJ1-1
TGCGCCAGCAGCTTGGCCCGCAGGGGGAACACTGAAGCTTTCTTT
CASSLARRGNTEAFF
>-|many|TRBV15|TRBJ2-7
TGTGCCACCAGCAGAGTGGAGGGGCCGGGGGAGCAGTACTTC
CATSRVEGPGEQYF
>-|many|TRBV9|TRBJ2-7
TGTGCCAGCAGCGTTGGGCCTTCCGGTAACTACGAGCAGTACTTC
CASSVGPSGNYEQYF
>-|many|TRBV24-1|TRBJ2-2
TGTGCCACCAGTGACCCCGGGGGCAAGAACACCGGGGAGCTGTTTTTT
CATSDPGGKNTGELFF